What follows are 9 T cell receptor beta chains derived from one specimen sequenced in a study of blood T cell repertoires in COVID-19. Sequenced by immunoSEQ multiplex PCR; TCRdb stores in-frame clones only, minus some. Among roughly 160,000 clones, roughly 91% were seen once, and the ten largest hold about 2.1%. Sequenced: peripheral blood. All receptors come from a man aged 45 to 65 who had recovered from COVID-19.

This chain joins TRBV5-4 and TRBJ1-3; 9 nucleotides agree with TRBD1. V trimming: 6 bases; J trimming: 4 bases; junction bases outside the gene matches: 11. The CDR3 extends over 16 amino acids. CDR1 is SGHNT and CDR2 is YYREEE in the germline V gene (reference sequence). In nucleotides, the CDR3 is TGTGCCAGCATCACTGGGACAGGGATGTCAGGAAACACCATATATTTT. It encodes CASITGTGMSGNTIYF.

This chain links TRBV9 with TRBJ2-2, with 9 bases fitting TRBD2. The CDR3 covers 16 residues. V was clipped by 4 bases and J by 4 bases; unmatched bases: 8. Germline V lookup: CDR1 SGDLS, CDR2 YYNGEE. The CDR3 region has the DNA TGTGCCAGCAGCCCACGGGGTAGCGGGAGCACCGGGGAGCTGTTTTTT. Protein sequence: CASSPRGSGSTGELFF.

The rearrangement uses TRBV7-8 and TRBJ1-4; TRBD1 matches at 8 bases. The germline V gene encodes CDR1 SGHVS and CDR2 FQNEAQ. The CDR3 contains 19 residues. J lost 3 bases, V lost 5 bases, and 17 bases had no gene match. DNA of the CDR3: TGTGCCAGCAGCAGAGTGGTCAGGGGGCAATCCGGGGCTAATGAAAAACTGTTTTTT. This encodes CASSRVVRGQSGANEKLFF.

The chain carries TRBV5-5 and TRBJ1-1; 8 bases map to TRBD1. J was trimmed by 4 bases and V by 5 bases; bases with no gene match: 10. Germline V gene data show CDR1 as SGHKS and CDR2 as YYEKEE (reference sequence). The CDR3 length is 15 residues. The CDR3: CASSFLTGVLTEAFF. In nucleotides, the CDR3 is TGTGCCAGCAGTTTCCTGACAGGGGTACTCACTGAAGCTTTCTTT.

The sample holds a few counts of this clone. V and J are TRBV6-2 or TRBV6-3 and TRBJ1-1; D is perhaps TRBD1 (6 bases). Trimming removed 2 bases at V and 0 bases at J, with 13 bases between. This CDR3 contains 16 residues. Germline assignment: CDR1 MNHEY and CDR2 SVGEGT. The CDR3 loop reads CASSYGGGPLNTEAFF. In DNA form, the CDR3 reads TGTGCCAGCAGTTACGGGGGGGGCCCACTGAACACTGAAGCTTTCTTT.

This chain joins TRBV19 and TRBJ2-2; D is unresolved. Per the germline V gene, CDR1 is LNHDA and CDR2 is SQIVND (reference sequence). The germline V and J ends were trimmed by 1 base and 6 bases, with 15 bases remaining between them. CDR3 size: 16 residues. The CDR3 DNA sequence: TGTGCCAGTAGTATAGGCCCGCAGGAACCCCCCGGGGAGCTGTTTTTT. Its protein product is CASSIGPQEPPGELFF.

The chain carries TRBV2 and TRBJ2-1; a weak D match, TRBD2 (6 bases). This CDR3 is 14 amino acids long. The V end was cut by 4 bases, the J end by 0 bases, with 7 bases between. Germline loops: CDR1 SNHLY, CDR2 FYNNEI. DNA of the CDR3: TGTGCCAGCAGTGCGACTAGCTCCTACAATGAGCAGTTCTTC. Its translation is CASSATSSYNEQFF. The whole variable domain, filled in from reference TRBV2 and TRBJ2-1, reads EPEVTQTPSHQVTQMGQEVILRCVPISNHLYFYWYRQILGQKVEFLVSFYNNEISEKSEIFDDQFSVERPDGSNFTLKIRSTKLEDSAMYFCASSATSSYNEQFFGPGTRLTVL.

The chain employs TRBV11-2 and TRBJ2-7; 12 positions agree with TRBD2. V shed 5 bases, J shed 6 bases, and the junction held 11 bases outside the gene matches. This CDR3 spans 16 amino acids. The germline V gene encodes CDR1 SGHAT and CDR2 FQNNGV. This CDR3 is CASSPGLAGIRFEQYF. In DNA form, the CDR3 reads TGTGCCAGCAGCCCTGGACTAGCGGGGATCCGATTCGAGCAGTACTTC.

The V gene is TRBV27, the J gene TRBJ1-2, with 10 bases that match TRBD1. Germline V gene data show CDR1 as MNHEY and CDR2 as SMNVEV (reference sequence). The ends lost 4 bases at V and 5 bases at J; junction bases unmatched: 4. This CDR3 region has 14 residues. The CDR3 coding sequence is TGTGCCAGCAGTTCTGACAGGGGGCTTTATGGCTACACCTTC. Protein sequence: CASSSDRGLYGYTF.